The next 30 T cell receptor beta chains were all read from a single sample in a study of beta chain features in type 1 diabetes. Study-wide results and limits: Shorter TCRB CDR3s, moderately but significantly so, were found in Type 1 diabetes patients in all four CD4+ subsets.

Expressed TCRB transcripts got sequenced, as all isolated RNA was reverse transcribed. Here immunoSEQ multiplex PCR was the method, and the copy in TCRdb shows in-frame clones only, minus some. Of approximately 70,000 clones in the sample, roughly 49% are singletons; the top ten hold 0.65% to 0.9%. The antigens these receptors bind are not known. The sequencing input was central memory CD4+ T cells from blood. All receptors come from a man aged 30 to 39 with type 1 diabetes.

This clone was detected a few times. The gene calls are TRBV7-8 and TRBJ2-5, with 7 bases matching TRBD1. With the DNA end fitting TRBJ2-7 better, the J assignment may be wrong. Germline CDR1 reads SGHVS; CDR2 reads FQNEAQ. The CDR3 consists of 16 residues. The CDR3 coding sequence is TGTGCCAGCAGCTTAGAACAGGGGTCTTATTCCTACGAGCAGTACTTC. The encoded protein is CASSLEQGSYSYEQYF.

This chain uses TRBV5-1 with TRBJ1-4; tentatively, D is TRBD1 (5 bases). This CDR3 has 16 residues. The germline V and J ends were trimmed by 0 bases and 3 bases, with 12 bases remaining between them. Germline CDR1 and CDR2: SGHRS and YFSETQ. The DNA of the CDR3 is TGCGCCAGCAGCTTGGCGGGGGTGATAGCTAATGAAAAACTGTTTTTT. Translation: CASSLAGVIANEKLFF.

The chain recombines TRBV7-9 with TRBJ1-2; 8 bases are a match to TRBD1. Trimming took 5 bases from V and 0 from J; bases not matched to a gene: 5. Looked up from germline, CDR1 is SEHNR and CDR2 is FQNEAQ (reference sequence). This CDR3 has 15 amino acids. CDR3 loop: CASSPDRGSNYGYTF. The CDR3 nucleotides are TGTGCCAGCAGCCCTGACAGGGGCTCTAACTATGGCTACACCTTC.

This chain uses TRBV7-9 with TRBJ1-1, with D perhaps matching TRBD1 (5 bases). The CDR3 has 15 amino acids. V dropped 1 base and J dropped 6 bases, with 15 bases sitting between them. The germline CDR1 and CDR2 sequences are SEHNR and FQNEAQ (reference sequence). CDR3 nucleotides: TGTGCCAGCAGCTTAGGAGGGGAGGGATGGTCTGAAGCTTTCTTT. It codes for CASSLGGEGWSEAFF.

This clone was counted only a few times. This rearrangement joins TRBV13 to TRBJ2-2; 9 positions agree with TRBD2. Per the germline V gene, CDR1 is PRHDT and CDR2 is FYEKMQ (reference sequence). This CDR3 is built from 16 residues. The V and J ends lost 5 bases and 7 bases, in that order; junction bases with no gene match: 11. CDR3 in DNA: TGTGCCAGCAGCCCCGGGGGAAGCGGGGGGATCGGGGAGCTGTTTTTT. Translating gives CASSPGGSGGIGELFF.

The chain has TRBV7-9 and TRBJ2-3, with TRBD2 as a possible D gene (5 bases). This CDR3 has 14 amino acids. The germline V gene encodes CDR1 SEHNR and CDR2 FQNEAQ (reference sequence). Trimming shortened V by 2 bases and J by 2 bases, and 8 bases separated the two germline ends. The CDR3 nucleotides read TGTGCCAGCAGCTTAAACGGGAACACAGATACGCAGTATTTT. Translation: CASSLNGNTDTQYF.

The gene calls are TRBV5-1 and TRBJ2-5; 7 positions agree with TRBD2. The germline CDR1 and CDR2 sequences are SGHRS and YFSETQ. V lost 4 bases and J lost 2; bases outside the gene matches: 8. The CDR3 is 15 residues long. CDR3 sequence reads: CASSVGDYSQETQYF. The CDR3 DNA follows: TGCGCCAGCAGCGTCGGGGACTATTCGCAAGAGACCCAGTACTTC.

As DNA, the CDR3 is TGTGCCAGCAGCAGCCAGACAGGGGAGGGCACTGAAGCTTTCTTT. The encoded protein is CASSSQTGEGTEAFF. This chain connects TRBV5-4 to TRBJ1-1, with 8 bases aligning to TRBD1. CDR3 length: 15 residues. V was pared by 4 bases and J by 4 bases, with 9 bases of the junction left unmatched. Germline CDR1 reads SGHNT; CDR2 reads YYREEE (reference sequence). The variable domain in full, with the rest retrieved from reference TRBV5-4 and TRBJ1-1, is ETGVTQSPTHLIKTRGQQVTLRCSSQSGHNTVSWYQQALGQGPQFIFQYYREEENGRGNFPPRFSGLQFPNYSSELNVNALELDDSALYLCASSSQTGEGTEAFFGQGTRLTVV.

This sequence joins TRBV5-1 and TRBJ2-1, with D hard to call. CDR3 length: 14 residues. In germline, CDR1 is SGHRS, CDR2 YFSETQ. The V gene lost 0 bases and the J gene lost 4 bases, with 8 bases spanning the gap. The CDR3 DNA is TGCGCCAGCAGCTTGGTAGCCATTTACAATGAGCAGTTCTTC. Translated, it gives CASSLVAIYNEQFF.

The V gene is TRBV11-2, the J gene TRBJ1-2, with D perhaps TRBD1 (6 bases). V gave up 0 bases and J gave up 5 bases, with 13 bases separating them. There are 15 residues in the CDR3. Germline CDR1 SGHAT, CDR2 FQNNGV. The CDR3 here is CASSLDQGGAYGYTF. The CDR3 DNA is TGTGCCAGCAGCTTAGATCAAGGGGGGGCATATGGCTACACCTTC. The whole variable domain, remainder taken from reference TRBV11-2 and TRBJ1-2, is EAGVAQSPRYKIIEKRQSVAFWCNPISGHATLYWYQQILGQGPKLLIQFQNNGVVDDSQLPKDRFSAERLKGVDSTLKIQPAKLEDSAVYLCASSLDQGGAYGYTFGSGTRLTVV.

The chain uses TRBV15 and TRBJ2-5, with a possible D match to TRBD2 (6 bases). The length of the CDR3 is 14 residues. The V and J ends lost 1 base and 2 bases respectively, with 8 bases between them. Germline loops: CDR1 LNHNV, CDR2 YYDKDF (reference sequence). CDR3 sequence: CATSRGGAQETQYF. The CDR3 DNA reads as TGTGCCACCAGCAGAGGCGGGGCACAAGAGACCCAGTACTTC. Together with reference TRBV15 and TRBJ2-5, the CDR3 gives the full variable domain: DAMVIQNPRYQVTQFGKPVTLSCSQTLNHNVMYWYQQKSSQAPKLLFHYYDKDFNNEADTPDNFQSRRPNTSFCFLDIRSPGLGDTAMYLCATSRGGAQETQYFGPGTRLLVL.

This clone was seen a handful of times. The CDR3 DNA reads as TGTGCCAGCAGTTGGGCACTGACTCAGCCCCAGCATTTT. This gives the protein CASSWALTQPQHF. The genes are TRBV27 and TRBJ1-5; no clear D gene. V shed 4 bases and J shed 6 bases, with 10 bases lying between them. The CDR3 is made up of 13 amino acids. Germline lookup yields CDR1 MNHEY and CDR2 SMNVEV (reference sequence).

This clone was recorded a few times. In DNA form, the CDR3 reads TGTGCCAGCAGCCCCCGCACAGGACAGGGGAACGAGCAGTACTTC. This gives the protein CASSPRTGQGNEQYF. V usage is TRBV7-6 and J usage is TRBJ2-5; 9 bases line up with TRBD1. Judging by the DNA end, TRBJ2-7 fits better; the J call may be wrong. CDR1 and CDR2 from the germline V gene are SGHVS and FNYEAQ. This CDR3 has 15 amino acids.

Comments on this clone: A read error may account for a junction end that differs from germline. The V gene is TRBV7-9, the J gene TRBJ2-5; the D gene is possibly TRBD1 (5 bases). Matching the DNA end better, TRBJ2-7 makes the J call doubtful. The CDR3 sequence is 15 residues long. Per the germline V gene, CDR1 is SEHNR and CDR2 is FQNEAQ (reference sequence). This CDR3 reads CASTLGAGSTYEQYF. DNA for the CDR3: TGTGCCAGCACCTTAGGGGCAGGGTCCACCTACGAGCAGTACTTC.

In this sample, this clone turned up a few times. V is TRBV6-5 and J is TRBJ2-3; maybe TRBD2 (5 bases). With 8 bases removed from V and 3 bases from J, the gap between germline ends came to 12 bases. Germline V gene lookup returns CDR1 MNHEY and CDR2 SVGAGI. The CDR3 spans 13 residues. The CDR3: CASEVSGTDTQYF. The CDR3 DNA reads TGTGCCAGCGAGGTGTCGGGAACAGATACGCAGTATTTT.

The chain employs TRBV14 and TRBJ2-3, with D possibly being TRBD2 (6 bases). Germline loops: CDR1 SGHDN, CDR2 FVKESK. CDR3 size: 12 residues. Trimming pared 8 bases from V and 6 bases from J, leaving 12 bases between. CDR3 DNA: TGTGCCAGCGACGGGGGATCGGATACGCAGTATTTT. Encoded protein: CASDGGSDTQYF.

The rearrangement uses TRBV10-3 and TRBJ1-5; possibly TRBD1 for D (5 bases). V was trimmed by 4 bases and J by 7 bases, leaving 14 bases between them. This CDR3 contains 14 residues. The V gene's germline CDR1 is ENHRY and CDR2 SYGVKD. The CDR3 coding sequence is TGTGCCATCAGTGGACAGCTTGCCGGGCAGCCCCAGCATTTT. This codes for CAISGQLAGQPQHF.

This clone was found a few times. This chain links TRBV29-1 with TRBJ2-3, with D perhaps TRBD2 (5 bases). V was pared by 4 bases and J by 4 bases, with 12 bases between. CDR1 SQVTM and CDR2 ANQGSEA come from the germline V gene. The CDR3 has 13 amino acids. CDR3 residues: CSVGGNRADTQYF. In DNA form, the CDR3 reads TGCAGCGTTGGAGGGAACCGAGCAGATACGCAGTATTTT.

This rearrangement joins TRBV10-3 to TRBJ2-6; 8 positions agree with TRBD1. The CDR3 is 16 amino acids. V gave up 4 bases and J gave up 4 bases; unmatched junction bases: 6. Germline assignment: CDR1 ENHRY and CDR2 SYGVKD. In nucleotides, the CDR3 is TGTGCCATCAGTGGCCCGGACAGGGCAGGGGCCAACGTCCTGACTTTC. Its translation: CAISGPDRAGANVLTF.

This chain joins TRBV29-1 and TRBJ1-1; 7 nucleotides agree with TRBD1. The V and J ends lost 7 bases and 0 bases, in that order; junction bases with no gene match: 5. Germline V gene sequence: CDR1 SQVTM, CDR2 ANQGSEA. This CDR3 region has 13 residues. The CDR3 reads CSGWDSLNTEAFF. DNA of the CDR3: TGCAGCGGATGGGACAGTCTGAACACTGAAGCTTTCTTT.

The chain is built from TRBV19 and TRBJ1-2; the match to TRBD1 covers 8 bases. CDR1 is LNHDA, CDR2 SQIVND, per germline (reference sequence). The V and J ends lost 8 bases and 1 base, in that order; junction bases with no gene match: 9. This CDR3 contains 15 residues. This chain's CDR3 is CASLNPGQVNYGYTF. DNA for the CDR3: TGTGCCAGTCTAAACCCGGGACAGGTTAACTATGGCTACACCTTC.

This clone was seen a handful of times. This sequence joins TRBV4-2 and TRBJ2-5, with D tentatively TRBD2 (7 bases). Trimming removed 1 base at V and 1 base at J, with 10 bases between. The CDR3 loop spans 15 amino acids. Germline V gives CDR1 LGHNA, CDR2 YNFKEQ. CDR3: CASSQGGGGQETQYF. The CDR3 coding sequence is TGTGCCAGCAGCCAAGGCGGGGGCGGCCAAGAGACCCAGTACTTC.

This chain uses TRBV5-5 with TRBJ1-1; the match to TRBD1 covers 7 bases. V lost 3 bases and J lost 4; bases outside the gene matches: 6. This CDR3 contains 14 residues. CDR1 and CDR2 (germline): SGHKS, YYEKEE (reference sequence). CDR3 coding DNA: TGTGCCAGCAGCTACAGGGGAATGGGCACTGAAGCTTTCTTT. It encodes CASSYRGMGTEAFF.

V is TRBV7-2 and J is TRBJ2-3, with 8 nucleotides matching TRBD2. Germline loops: CDR1 SGHTA, CDR2 FQGNSA. V lost 2 bases and J lost 3; bases outside the gene matches: 4. The CDR3 contains 15 residues. In DNA form, the CDR3 reads TGTGCCAGCAGCTTACCAGCGGGAGCAACAGATACGCAGTATTTT. It codes for CASSLPAGATDTQYF.

This clone came up a few times. The gene calls are TRBV19 and TRBJ1-5, with D perhaps TRBD1 (5 bases). This CDR3 is built from 16 residues. The V gene's germline CDR1 is LNHDA and CDR2 SQIVND (reference sequence). Trimming took off 4 bases at V and 0 bases at J, with 13 bases between the two ends. In nucleotides, the CDR3 is TGTGCCAGTAGTACCCAGACAGACAATAGCAATCAGCCCCAGCATTTT. This translates into CASSTQTDNSNQPQHF.

This chain links TRBV30 with TRBJ1-1; D unclear. The V gene's germline CDR1 is GTSNPN and CDR2 SVGIG (reference sequence). The CDR3 has 12 residues. With 5 bases removed from V and 1 base from J, the gap between germline ends came to 8 bases. This CDR3 is CAWGPGNTEAFF. CDR3 coding DNA: TGTGCCTGGGGCCCAGGGAACACTGAAGCTTTCTTT.

The J gene is TRBJ2-1, the V gene TRBV6-5; tentatively, D is TRBD2 (5 bases). V lost 3 bases and J lost 6, with 12 bases in between. The CDR3 length is 14 residues. The germline V gene encodes CDR1 MNHEY and CDR2 SVGAGI. In DNA, the CDR3 is TGTGCCAGCAGTTATTCTCTGGGAGTCAATGAGCAGTTCTTC. Its translation is CASSYSLGVNEQFF.

The chain joins TRBV19 to TRBJ2-1; 11 bases map to TRBD2. The germline V gene has CDR1 LNHDA and CDR2 SQIVND (reference sequence). V shed 3 bases and J 9 bases; nucleotides not matched to a gene: 10. The CDR3 extends over 16 amino acids. CDR3 residues: CASSMGVLAGGGEQFF. The CDR3 DNA follows: TGTGCCAGTAGTATGGGGGTGCTAGCGGGGGGCGGTGAGCAGTTCTTC.

The V gene is TRBV5-5, the J gene TRBJ2-1; D may be TRBD1 (6 bases). This CDR3 has 19 residues. The V end was cut by 4 bases, the J end by 5 bases, with 28 bases between. Germline lookup yields CDR1 SGHKS and CDR2 YYEKEE (reference sequence). For the CDR3, the DNA is TGTGCCAGCAGCCAGGGGTGGGACATCCTACTTAGCACACACAATGAGCAGTTCTTC. Translating it yields CASSQGWDILLSTHNEQFF.

The chain recombines TRBV30 with TRBJ2-3, with D possibly TRBD2 on 6 matching bases. Germline V CDR1 and CDR2: GTSNPN, SVGIG (reference sequence). Trimming left V 3 bases short and J 3 bases short, with 13 bases between. CDR3 size: 14 residues. The CDR3 sequence: CAWSPSGATDTQYF. In DNA, the CDR3 is TGTGCCTGGAGCCCGTCGGGAGCTACAGATACGCAGTATTTT.